These T cell receptor beta chains were read from a single sample in a study of graft-versus-host responses after intestinal transplantation. Clones were read by immunoSEQ multiplex PCR, and TCRdb kept only the in-frame ones, dropping some. The data hold some 90,000 clones, with under 95% observed a single time. Antigen specificity for these receptors is unknown. The sample was unstimulated CD8+ T cells sorted from spleen or lymph node cells, taken before transplant. The source of these receptors is a human donor who was the organ donor for an intestinal transplant. Both conserved end residues are part of each CDR3. A D gene is named only where the DNA matches it firmly. Size is stated for part of the rows, as once, few or many counts, or as a class when the clone is expanded.

v_call	j_call	d_call	clone_size	cdr3_length	cdr3_nt	cdr3_aa
TRBV30	TRBJ1-6	-	-	11	TGTGCCTGGGCCCTAAATTCACCCCTCCACTTT	CAWALNSPLHF
TRBV19	TRBJ2-3	TRBD2	-	16	TGTGCCAGTAGTATGGCTAGCGGGCGCTACACAGATACGCAGTATTTT	CASSMASGRYTDTQYF
TRBV18	TRBJ1-2	-	-	13	TGTGCCAGCTCACCACTAACAGGATATGGCTACACCTTC	CASSPLTGYGYTF
TRBV23-1	TRBJ2-7	TRBD1	-	15	TGCGCCAGCAGTCAGGGACAGGGGTGCTCCTACGAGCAGTACTTC	CASSQGQGCSYEQYF
TRBV2	TRBJ2-5	TRBD2	once	13	TGTGCCACCCACGGGACTAGCGTGCAGACCCAGTACTTC	CATHGTSVQTQYF
TRBV6-1	TRBJ1-2	-	-	13	TGTGCCAGCAGTCCCACTAGGGACTATGGCTACACCTTC	CASSPTRDYGYTF
TRBV5-5	TRBJ2-7	TRBD1	-	14	TGTGCCAGCAGCCCGCCGGGACAGGGGGACGAGCAGTACTTC	CASSPPGQGDEQYF
TRBV2	TRBJ2-3	-	-	14	TGTGCCAGCACCGCGGGGGCCCACACAGATACGCAGTATTTT	CASTAGAHTDTQYF
TRBV6-4	TRBJ2-7	-	-	15	TGTGCCAGCAGTGACAGGGCACAGGGTACCTACGAGCAGTACTTC	CASSDRAQGTYEQYF
TRBV27	TRBJ2-7	TRBD1	-	15	TGTGCCAGCACCAAGGGACAGGGGCCCCTCTACGAGCAGTACTTC	CASTKGQGPLYEQYF
TRBV7-9	TRBJ2-3	TRBD2	-	15	TGTGCCAGCAGCTTAGGGGGGGGACTCACAGATACGCAGTATTTT	CASSLGGGLTDTQYF
TRBV5-6	TRBJ2-3	-	-	15	TGTGCCAGCAGCTCAGGGGACCTTAGCACAGATACGCAGTATTTT	CASSSGDLSTDTQYF
TRBV7-6	TRBJ1-4	-	-	12	TGTGCCAGCAGCTCCTGGACAGAAAAACTGTTTTTT	CASSSWTEKLFF
TRBV28	TRBJ2-7	TRBD2	-	12	TGTGCCAGCACCAAGGGAGGGAAGGGGCAGTACTTC	CASTKGGKGQYF
TRBV7-8	TRBJ1-1	-	-	12	TGTGCCAGCAGCCATACTGGTTCGGAAGCTTTCTTT	CASSHTGSEAFF
TRBV4-1	TRBJ2-7	-	-	17	TGCGCCAGCAGCCAACTCCTGACCCGACCGCGGGGTCACGAGCAGTACTTC	CASSQLLTRPRGHEQYF
TRBV27	TRBJ1-6	TRBD1	-	13	TGTGCCAGCAATAGGGGGCATAATTCACCCCTCCACTTT	CASNRGHNSPLHF
TRBV9	TRBJ2-1	TRBD2	-	15	TGTGCCAGCAGCGTAAGCGGGGGGACCTACAATGAGCAGTTCTTC	CASSVSGGTYNEQFF